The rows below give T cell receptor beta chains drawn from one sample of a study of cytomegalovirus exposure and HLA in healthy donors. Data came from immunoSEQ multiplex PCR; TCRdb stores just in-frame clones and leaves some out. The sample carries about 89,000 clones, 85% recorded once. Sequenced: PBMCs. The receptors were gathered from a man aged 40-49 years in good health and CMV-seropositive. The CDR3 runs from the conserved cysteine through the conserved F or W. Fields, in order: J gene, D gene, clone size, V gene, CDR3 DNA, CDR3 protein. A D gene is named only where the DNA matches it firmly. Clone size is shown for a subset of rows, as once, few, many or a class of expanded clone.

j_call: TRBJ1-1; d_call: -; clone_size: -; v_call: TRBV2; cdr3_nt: TGTGCCAGCAGTGAAGCCATCGGGGGGAACACTGAAGCTTTCTTT; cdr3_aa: CASSEAIGGNTEAFF
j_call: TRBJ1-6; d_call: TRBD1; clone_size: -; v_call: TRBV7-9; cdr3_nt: TGTGCCAGCAGAGGACAGGGTAGCTCCTATAATTCACCCCTCCACTTT; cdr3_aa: CASRGQGSSYNSPLHF
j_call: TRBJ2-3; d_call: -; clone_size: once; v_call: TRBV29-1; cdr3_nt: TGCAGCGTAGACCAGCTTTTGGCGGGCTCCACAGATACGCAGTATTTT; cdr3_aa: CSVDQLLAGSTDTQYF
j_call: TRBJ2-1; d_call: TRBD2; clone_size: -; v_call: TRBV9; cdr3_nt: TGTGCCAGCAGCGCAACAGCGGGAGAGTCCTACAATGAGCAGTTCTTC; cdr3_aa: CASSATAGESYNEQFF
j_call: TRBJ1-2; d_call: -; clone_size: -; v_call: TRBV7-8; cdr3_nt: TGTGCCAGCAGCTTAGGACACCTCGGTGATGGCTACACCTTC; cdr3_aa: CASSLGHLGDGYTF
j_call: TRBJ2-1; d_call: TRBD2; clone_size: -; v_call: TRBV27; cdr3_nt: TGTGCCAGCAGCCTATTAACCGGGAGGGCCGACAATGAGCAGTTCTTC; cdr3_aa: CASSLLTGRADNEQFF
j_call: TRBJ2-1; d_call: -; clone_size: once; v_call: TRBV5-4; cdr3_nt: TGTGCCAGCAGCCCCAGGGGAAGGGGCTACAATGAGCAGTTCTTC; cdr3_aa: CASSPRGRGYNEQFF
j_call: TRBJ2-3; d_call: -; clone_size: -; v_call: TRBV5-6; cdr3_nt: TGTGCCAGCAGCTTAGGAAGCGCAAGAAGCACAGATACGCAGTATTTT; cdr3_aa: CASSLGSARSTDTQYF
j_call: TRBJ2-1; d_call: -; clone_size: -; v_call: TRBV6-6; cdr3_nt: TGTGCCAGCAGTTATCCGACGGGAGTAAACAATGAGCAGTTCTTC; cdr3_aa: CASSYPTGVNNEQFF
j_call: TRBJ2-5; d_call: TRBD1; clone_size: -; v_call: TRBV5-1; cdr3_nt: TGCGCCAGCAGCTGGGACAGGGATGCGACCCAGTACTTC; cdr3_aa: CASSWDRDATQYF
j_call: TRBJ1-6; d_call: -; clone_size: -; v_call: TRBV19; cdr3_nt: TGTGCCAGTAAAACCGACAGCTCCTATAATTCACCCCTCCACTTT; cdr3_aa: CASKTDSSYNSPLHF
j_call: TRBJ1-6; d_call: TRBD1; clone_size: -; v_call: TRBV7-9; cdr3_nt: TGTGCCAGCAGCTTAGGACAGGGATTCTATAATTCACCCCTCCACTTT; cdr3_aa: CASSLGQGFYNSPLHF
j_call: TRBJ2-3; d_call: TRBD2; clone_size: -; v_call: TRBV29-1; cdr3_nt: TGCAGCGCCCGGGGGGTGGGGCAGGCCAGCACAGATACGCAGTATTTT; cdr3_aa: CSARGVGQASTDTQYF
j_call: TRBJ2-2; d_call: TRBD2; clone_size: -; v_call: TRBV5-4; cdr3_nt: TGTGCCAGCAGCCCGGGACTAGCATACACCGGGGAGCTGTTTTTT; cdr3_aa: CASSPGLAYTGELFF
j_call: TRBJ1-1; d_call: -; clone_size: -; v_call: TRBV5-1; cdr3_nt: TGCGCCAGCAGCTTGGTTCTGGGGGCCGCTGAAGCTTTCTTT; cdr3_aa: CASSLVLGAAEAFF
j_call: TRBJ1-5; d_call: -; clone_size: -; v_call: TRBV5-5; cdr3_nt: TGTGCCAGCAGCTTGGCTGCTGGGGCGGTCCAGCCCCAGCATTTT; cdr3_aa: CASSLAAGAVQPQHF
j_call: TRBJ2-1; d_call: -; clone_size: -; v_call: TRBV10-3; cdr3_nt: TGTGCCATCGCGGGACTTCCCTACAATGAGCAGTTCTTC; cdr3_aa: CAIAGLPYNEQFF
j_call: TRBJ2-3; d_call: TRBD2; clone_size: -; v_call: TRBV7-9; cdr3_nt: TGTGCCAACTCCCTAGCGGGGGGCCGAGATACGCAGTATTTT; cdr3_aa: CANSLAGGRDTQYF
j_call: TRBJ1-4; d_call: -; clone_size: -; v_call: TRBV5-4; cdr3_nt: TGTGCCAGCAGCTCCGGAGGAGGTAATGAAAAACTGTTTTTT; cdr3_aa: CASSSGGGNEKLFF
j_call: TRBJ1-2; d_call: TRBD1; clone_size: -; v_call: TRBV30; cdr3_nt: TGTGCCTGTAGGGACAGGTCTCAATTGGGCTACACCTTC; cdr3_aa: CACRDRSQLGYTF
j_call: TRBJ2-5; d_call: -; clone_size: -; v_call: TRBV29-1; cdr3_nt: TGCAGCGTAGCCGACAGGTACCAAGAGACCCAGTACTTC; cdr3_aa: CSVADRYQETQYF
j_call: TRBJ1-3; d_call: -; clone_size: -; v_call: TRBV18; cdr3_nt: TGTGCCAGCTCACCCTCGAGGGAGTCCACCATATATTTT; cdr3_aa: CASSPSRESTIYF
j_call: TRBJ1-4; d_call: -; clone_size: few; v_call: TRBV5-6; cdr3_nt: TGTGCCAGCAGCTTGGATGCGGGGAATGAAAAACTGTTTTTT; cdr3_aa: CASSLDAGNEKLFF
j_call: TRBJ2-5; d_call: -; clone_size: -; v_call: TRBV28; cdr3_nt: TGTGCCAGCAGTTTTTATGCAGGGTCGGAGACCCAGTACTTC; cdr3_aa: CASSFYAGSETQYF
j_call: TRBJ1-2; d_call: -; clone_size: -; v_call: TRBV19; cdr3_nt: TGTGCCAGTAGTACGCGGGATCGCTACACCTTC; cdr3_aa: CASSTRDRYTF
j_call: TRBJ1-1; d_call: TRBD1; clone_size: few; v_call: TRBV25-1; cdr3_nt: TGTGCCAGCAGTGACCCGGGACAGAAATCTGAAGCTTTCTTT; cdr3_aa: CASSDPGQKSEAFF
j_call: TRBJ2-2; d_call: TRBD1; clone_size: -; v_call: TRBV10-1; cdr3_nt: TGCGCCAGCCGGGCAGGGGGGAACACCGGGGAGCTGTTTTTT; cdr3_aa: CASRAGGNTGELFF